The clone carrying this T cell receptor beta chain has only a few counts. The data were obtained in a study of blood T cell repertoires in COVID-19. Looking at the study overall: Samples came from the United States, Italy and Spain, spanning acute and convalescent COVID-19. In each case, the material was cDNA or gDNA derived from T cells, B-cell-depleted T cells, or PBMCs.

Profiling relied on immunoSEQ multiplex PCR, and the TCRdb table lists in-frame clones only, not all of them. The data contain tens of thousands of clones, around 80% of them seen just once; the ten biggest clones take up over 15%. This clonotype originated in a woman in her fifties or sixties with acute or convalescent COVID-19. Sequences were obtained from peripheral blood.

The chain's CDR3 is CASSQARGSFANTGELFF. CDR3 nucleotide sequence: TGTGCCAGCAGCCAAGCCCGAGGATCGTTCGCGAACACCGGGGAGCTGTTTTTT. This sequence joins TRBV14 and TRBJ2-2; D not certain. Trimming shortened V by 1 base and J by 0 bases, and 15 bases separated the two germline ends. The CDR3 is made up of 18 amino acids. In germline, CDR1 is SGHDN, CDR2 FVKESK.